This passage covers 3 T cell receptor beta chains from one sample sequenced in a study of OX40 agonist ivuxolimab in advanced cancers. This table comes from immunoSEQ multiplex PCR, and its TCRdb copy is limited to in-frame clones, with some not included. The sample includes about 79,000 clones, about 95% of them seen just once. The sequencing used CD4+ or CD8+ T cells sorted from blood, collected in a trial of the OX40 agonist ivuxolimab. Source of these receptors: an adult with an advanced solid tumor such as melanoma, head and neck, liver or kidney cancer.

The gene calls are TRBV7-9 and TRBJ2-2, with a tentative D call TRBD1 (5 bases). Looked up from germline, CDR1 is SEHNR and CDR2 is FQNEAQ (reference sequence). Trimming left V 0 bases short and J 0 bases short, with 8 bases between. The CDR3 is made up of 16 amino acids. The DNA of the CDR3 is TGTGCCAGCAGCTTAGCAGGGGCTGCGAACACCGGGGAGCTGTTTTTT. It codes for CASSLAGAANTGELFF.

The chain couples TRBV19 to TRBJ2-3; D is possibly TRBD2 (6 bases). Germline V gene sequence: CDR1 LNHDA, CDR2 SQIVND (reference sequence). V was shortened by 6 bases and J by 6 bases, with 10 bases between the two germline ends. The CDR3 has 12 residues. CDR3 DNA: TGTGCCAGTAGCCGGGGGTCGGATACGCAGTATTTT. It yields the protein CASSRGSDTQYF.

This chain connects TRBV7-6 to TRBJ2-5; a possible D gene is TRBD2 (6 bases). The germline V and J ends were trimmed by 5 bases and 5 bases, with 21 bases remaining between them. The CDR3 is 16 residues long. Germline V gene sequence: CDR1 SGHVS, CDR2 FNYEAQ. CDR3 region: CASSLVGLHASETQYF. In nucleotides, the CDR3 is TGTGCCAGCAGCCTCGTGGGACTCCACGCTTCGGAGACCCAGTACTTC.